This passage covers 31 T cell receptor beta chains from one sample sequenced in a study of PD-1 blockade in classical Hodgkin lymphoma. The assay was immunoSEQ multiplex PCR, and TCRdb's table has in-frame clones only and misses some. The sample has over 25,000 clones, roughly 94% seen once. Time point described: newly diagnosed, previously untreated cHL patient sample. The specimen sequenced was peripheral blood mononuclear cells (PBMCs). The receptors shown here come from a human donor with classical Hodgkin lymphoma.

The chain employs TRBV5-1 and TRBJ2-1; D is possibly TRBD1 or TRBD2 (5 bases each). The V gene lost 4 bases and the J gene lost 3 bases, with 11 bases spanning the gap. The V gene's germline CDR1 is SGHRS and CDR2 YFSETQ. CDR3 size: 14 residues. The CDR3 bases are TGCGCCAGCAGCAAAGGGGACGACTACAATGAGCAGTTCTTC. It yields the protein CASSKGDDYNEQFF.

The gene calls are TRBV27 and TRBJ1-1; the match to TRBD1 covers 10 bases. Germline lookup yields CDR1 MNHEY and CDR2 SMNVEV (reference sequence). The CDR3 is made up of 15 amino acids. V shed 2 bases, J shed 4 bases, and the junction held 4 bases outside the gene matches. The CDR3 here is CASSLGTGAFTEAFF. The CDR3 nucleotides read TGTGCCAGCAGTTTAGGGACAGGGGCTTTCACTGAAGCTTTCTTT.

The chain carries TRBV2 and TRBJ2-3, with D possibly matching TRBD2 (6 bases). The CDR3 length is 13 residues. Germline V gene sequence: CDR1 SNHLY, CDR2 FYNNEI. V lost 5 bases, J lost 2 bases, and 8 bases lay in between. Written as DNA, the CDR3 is TGTGCCAGCAGTCGGGACTTCACAGATACGCAGTATTTT. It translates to CASSRDFTDTQYF.

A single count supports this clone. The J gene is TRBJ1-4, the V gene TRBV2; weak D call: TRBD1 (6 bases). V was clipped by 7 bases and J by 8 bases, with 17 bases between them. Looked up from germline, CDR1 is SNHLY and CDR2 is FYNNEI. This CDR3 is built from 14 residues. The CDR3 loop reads CASTINRGGEKLFF. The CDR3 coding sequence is TGTGCCAGCACTATAAATAGGGGGGGGGAAAAACTGTTTTTT. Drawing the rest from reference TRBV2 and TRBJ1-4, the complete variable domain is EPEVTQTPSHQVTQMGQEVILRCVPISNHLYFYWYRQILGQKVEFLVSFYNNEISEKSEIFDDQFSVERPDGSNFTLKIRSTKLEDSAMYFCASTINRGGEKLFFGSGTQLSVL.

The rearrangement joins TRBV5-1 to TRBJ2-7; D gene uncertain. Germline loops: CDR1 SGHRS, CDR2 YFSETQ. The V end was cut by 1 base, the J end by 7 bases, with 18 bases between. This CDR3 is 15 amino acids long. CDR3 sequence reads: CASSLFRAQTLEQYF. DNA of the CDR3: TGCGCCAGCAGCTTGTTCCGGGCCCAGACCCTTGAGCAGTACTTC.

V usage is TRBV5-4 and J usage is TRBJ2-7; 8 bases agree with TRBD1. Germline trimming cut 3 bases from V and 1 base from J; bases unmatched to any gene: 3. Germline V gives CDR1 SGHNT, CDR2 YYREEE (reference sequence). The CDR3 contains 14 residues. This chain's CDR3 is CASSSWTGSYEQYF. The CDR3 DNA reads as TGTGCCAGCAGCTCGTGGACAGGGTCCTACGAGCAGTACTTC.

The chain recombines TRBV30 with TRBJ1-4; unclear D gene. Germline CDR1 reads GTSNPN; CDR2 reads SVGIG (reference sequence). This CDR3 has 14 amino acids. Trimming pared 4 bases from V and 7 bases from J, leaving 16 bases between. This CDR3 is CAWTTRGSVEKLFF. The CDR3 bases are TGTGCCTGGACCACTCGGGGATCCGTTGAAAAACTGTTTTTT.

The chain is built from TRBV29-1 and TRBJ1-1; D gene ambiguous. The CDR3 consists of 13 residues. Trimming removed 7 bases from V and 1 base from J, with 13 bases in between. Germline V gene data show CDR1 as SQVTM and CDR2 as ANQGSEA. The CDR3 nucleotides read TGCAGCGCCCCGGGGATCTGGAACACTGAAGCTTTCTTT. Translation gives CSAPGIWNTEAFF.

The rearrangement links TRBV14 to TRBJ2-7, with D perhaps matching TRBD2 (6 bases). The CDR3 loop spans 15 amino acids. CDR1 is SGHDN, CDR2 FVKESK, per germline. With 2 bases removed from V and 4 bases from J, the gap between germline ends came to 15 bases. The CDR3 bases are TGTGCCAGCAGCCAACTCGGGACTCGCGTATACGAGCAGTACTTC. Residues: CASSQLGTRVYEQYF.

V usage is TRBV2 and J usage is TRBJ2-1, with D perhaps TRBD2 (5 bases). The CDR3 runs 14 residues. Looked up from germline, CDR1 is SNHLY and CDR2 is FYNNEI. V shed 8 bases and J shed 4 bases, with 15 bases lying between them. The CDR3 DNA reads TGTGCCAGCTCTCCGGGTCTAGCTTACAATGAGCAGTTCTTC. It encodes CASSPGLAYNEQFF.

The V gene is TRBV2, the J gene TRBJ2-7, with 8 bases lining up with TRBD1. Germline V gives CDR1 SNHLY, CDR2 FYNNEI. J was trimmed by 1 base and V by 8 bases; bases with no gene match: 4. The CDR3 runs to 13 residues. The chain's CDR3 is CASVGQASYEQYF. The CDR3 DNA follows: TGTGCCAGCGTGGGACAGGCTTCCTACGAGCAGTACTTC.

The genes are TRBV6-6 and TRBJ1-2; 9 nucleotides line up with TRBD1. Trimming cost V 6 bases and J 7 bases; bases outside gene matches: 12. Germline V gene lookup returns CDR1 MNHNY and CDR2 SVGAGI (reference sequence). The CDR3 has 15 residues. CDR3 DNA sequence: TGTGCCAGCAGCTTAGAGGGACAGGGTCTCTCTGGCTACACCTTC. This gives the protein CASSLEGQGLSGYTF.

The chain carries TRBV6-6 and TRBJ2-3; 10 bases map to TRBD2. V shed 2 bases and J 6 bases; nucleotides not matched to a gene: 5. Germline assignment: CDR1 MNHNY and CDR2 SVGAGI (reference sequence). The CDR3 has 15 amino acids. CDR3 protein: CASSYQAGGDDTQYF. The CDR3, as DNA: TGTGCCAGCAGTTACCAAGCGGGAGGGGATGATACGCAGTATTTT.

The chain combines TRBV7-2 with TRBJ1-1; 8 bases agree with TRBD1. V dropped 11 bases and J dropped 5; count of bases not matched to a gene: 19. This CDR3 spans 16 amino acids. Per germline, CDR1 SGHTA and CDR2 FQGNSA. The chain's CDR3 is CASSRRTGFQGTEAFF. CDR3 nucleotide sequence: TGTGCCTCCTCGCGTCGGACAGGGTTTCAAGGTACTGAAGCTTTCTTT.

The CDR3 DNA reads TGTGCCAGTATAGGGGAGCACTATGGCTACACCTTC. It yields the protein CASIGEHYGYTF. V usage is TRBV19 and J usage is TRBJ1-2; TRBD1 might be the D (5 bases). In germline, CDR1 is LNHDA, CDR2 SQIVND (reference sequence). The CDR3 has 12 amino acids. The germline V and J ends were trimmed by 7 bases and 3 bases, with 9 bases remaining between them.

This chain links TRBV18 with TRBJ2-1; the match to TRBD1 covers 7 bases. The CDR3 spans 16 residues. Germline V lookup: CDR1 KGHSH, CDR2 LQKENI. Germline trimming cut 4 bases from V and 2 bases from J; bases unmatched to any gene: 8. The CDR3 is CASSLKDRLTYNEQFF. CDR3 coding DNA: TGTGCCAGCTCACTTAAGGACAGGCTCACCTACAATGAGCAGTTCTTC.

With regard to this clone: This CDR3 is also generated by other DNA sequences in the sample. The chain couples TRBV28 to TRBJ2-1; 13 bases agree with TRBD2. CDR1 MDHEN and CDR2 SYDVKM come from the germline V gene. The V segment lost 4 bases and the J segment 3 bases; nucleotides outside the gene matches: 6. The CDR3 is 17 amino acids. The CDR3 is CASSSAGTSGIYNEQFF. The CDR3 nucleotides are TGTGCCAGCAGTTCCGCTGGGACTAGCGGGATCTACAATGAGCAGTTCTTC.

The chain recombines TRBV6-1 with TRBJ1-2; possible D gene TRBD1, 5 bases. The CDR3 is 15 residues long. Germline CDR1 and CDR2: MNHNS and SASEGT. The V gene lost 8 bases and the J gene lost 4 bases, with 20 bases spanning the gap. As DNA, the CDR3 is TGTGCCAGCGGGATTCGGGACGTCCAAACCTATGGCTACACCTTC. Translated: CASGIRDVQTYGYTF.

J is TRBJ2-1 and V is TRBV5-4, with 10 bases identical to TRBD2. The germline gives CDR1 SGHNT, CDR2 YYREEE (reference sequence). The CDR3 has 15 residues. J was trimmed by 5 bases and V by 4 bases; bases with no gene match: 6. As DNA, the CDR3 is TGTGCCAGCAGCATCAGCGGGAGGGCTCACAATGAGCAGTTCTTC. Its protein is CASSISGRAHNEQFF.

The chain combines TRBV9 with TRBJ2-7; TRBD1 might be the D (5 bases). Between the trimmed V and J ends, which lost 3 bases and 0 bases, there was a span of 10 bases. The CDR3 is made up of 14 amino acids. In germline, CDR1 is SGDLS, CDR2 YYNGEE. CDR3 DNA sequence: TGTGCCAGCAGCGCGACCAGGGTCTCCTACGAGCAGTACTTC. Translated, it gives CASSATRVSYEQYF.

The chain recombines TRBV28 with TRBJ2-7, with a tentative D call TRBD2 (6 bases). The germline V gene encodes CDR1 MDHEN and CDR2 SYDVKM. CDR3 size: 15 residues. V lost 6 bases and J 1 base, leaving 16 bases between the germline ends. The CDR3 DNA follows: TGTGCCAGCAGCCCCCTCCCGGGGGAATCCTACGAGCAGTACTTC. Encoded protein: CASSPLPGESYEQYF.

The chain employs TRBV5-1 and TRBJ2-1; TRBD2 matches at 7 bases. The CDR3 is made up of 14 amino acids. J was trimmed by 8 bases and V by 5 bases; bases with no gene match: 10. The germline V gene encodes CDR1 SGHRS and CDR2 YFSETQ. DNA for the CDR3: TGCGCCAGCAGTGCCGGGACTAACAACTATGAGCAGTTCTTC. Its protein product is CASSAGTNNYEQFF.

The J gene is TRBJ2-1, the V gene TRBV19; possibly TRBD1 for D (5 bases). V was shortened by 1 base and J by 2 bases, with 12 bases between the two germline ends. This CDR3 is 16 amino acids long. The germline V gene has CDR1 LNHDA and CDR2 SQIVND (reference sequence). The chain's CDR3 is CASSIGGLVPYNEQFF. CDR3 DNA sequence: TGTGCCAGTAGTATAGGGGGCCTGGTTCCCTACAATGAGCAGTTCTTC.

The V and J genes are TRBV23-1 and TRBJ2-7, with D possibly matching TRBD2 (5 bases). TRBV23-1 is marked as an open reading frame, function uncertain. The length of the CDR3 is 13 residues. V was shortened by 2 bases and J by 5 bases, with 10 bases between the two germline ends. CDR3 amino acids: CASSQVAKDEQYF. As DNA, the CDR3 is TGCGCCAGCAGTCAAGTAGCGAAGGACGAGCAGTACTTC.

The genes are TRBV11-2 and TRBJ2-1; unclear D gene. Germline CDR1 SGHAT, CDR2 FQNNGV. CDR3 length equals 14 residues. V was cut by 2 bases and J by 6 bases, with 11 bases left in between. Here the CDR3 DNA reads TGTGCCAGCAGCTTAAGAAGTTTACGCAATGAGCAGTTCTTC. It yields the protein CASSLRSLRNEQFF. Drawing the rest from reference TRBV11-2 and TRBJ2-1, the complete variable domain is EAGVAQSPRYKIIEKRQSVAFWCNPISGHATLYWYQQILGQGPKLLIQFQNNGVVDDSQLPKDRFSAERLKGVDSTLKIQPAKLEDSAVYLCASSLRSLRNEQFFGPGTRLTVL.

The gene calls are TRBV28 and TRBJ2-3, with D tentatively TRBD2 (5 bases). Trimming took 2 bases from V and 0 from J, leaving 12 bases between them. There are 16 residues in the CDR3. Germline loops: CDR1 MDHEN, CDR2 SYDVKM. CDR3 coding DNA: TGTGCCAGCAGTTTAGGTACTAGGTATAGCACAGATACGCAGTATTTT. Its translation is CASSLGTRYSTDTQYF.

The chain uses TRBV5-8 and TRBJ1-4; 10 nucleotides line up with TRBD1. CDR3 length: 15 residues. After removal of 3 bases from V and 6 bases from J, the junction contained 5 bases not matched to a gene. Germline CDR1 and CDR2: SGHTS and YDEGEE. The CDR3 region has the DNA TGTGCCAGCAGCTGGGCCGGGACAGGGGATGAAAAACTGTTTTTT. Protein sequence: CASSWAGTGDEKLFF.

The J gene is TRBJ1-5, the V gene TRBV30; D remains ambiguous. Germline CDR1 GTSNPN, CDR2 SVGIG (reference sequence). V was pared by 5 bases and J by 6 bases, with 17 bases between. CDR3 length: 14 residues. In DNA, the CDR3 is TGTGCCTGGGTCAGTGGAATTAGTACTCAGCCCCAGCATTTT. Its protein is CAWVSGISTQPQHF.

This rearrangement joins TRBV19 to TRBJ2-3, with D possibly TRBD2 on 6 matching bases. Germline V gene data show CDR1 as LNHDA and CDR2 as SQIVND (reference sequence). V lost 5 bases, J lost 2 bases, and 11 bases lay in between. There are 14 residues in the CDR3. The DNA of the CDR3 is TGTGCCAGTAGTGCTCCGGACTACACAGATACGCAGTATTTT. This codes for CASSAPDYTDTQYF.

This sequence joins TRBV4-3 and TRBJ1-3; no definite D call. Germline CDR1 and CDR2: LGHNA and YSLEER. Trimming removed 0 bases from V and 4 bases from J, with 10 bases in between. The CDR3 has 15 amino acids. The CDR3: CASSQDSYTGNTIYF. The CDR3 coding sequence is TGCGCCAGCAGCCAAGATTCATATACCGGAAACACCATATATTTT.

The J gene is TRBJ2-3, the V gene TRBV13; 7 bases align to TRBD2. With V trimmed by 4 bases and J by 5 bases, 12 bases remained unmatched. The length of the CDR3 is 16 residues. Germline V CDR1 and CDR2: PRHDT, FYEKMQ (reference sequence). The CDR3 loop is CASSSAGGGVGDTQYF. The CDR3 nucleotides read TGTGCCAGCAGCTCCGCCGGTGGGGGGGTTGGAGATACGCAGTATTTT.